This TCR beta chain was observed in a study of T cell repertoires in cytomegalovirus infection. In the study overall: Public TCR beta signature analysis indicated the presence of both CMV infection and matching HLA type.

CDR1 is SGHVS, CDR2 FQNEAQ, per germline. This CDR3 has 15 residues. The ends were cut back, 3 bases at V and 6 bases at J, with 15 bases in the middle. Study conclusions and caveats: Of the TCR beta families, the public ones yielded a cumulative frequency that identified carriers of CMV plus the relevant HLA. Predominance within the ex vivo response was attributable to HLA-C-restricted CMV-specific TCR beta clonotypes.

There are many counts of this clonotype. Its antigen is unidentified. MiXCR, run by TCRdb on the reads, gives a single entry per CDR3 protein. The profile shows tens of thousands of distinct CDR3 sequences, over 3.5% of them singletons. The sequenced material came from PBMCs. The TCR originated in a human donor in good health (CMV status not recorded). Some clones in this sample may be carry-over from other donors' samples. The rearrangement joins TRBV7-8 to TRBJ1-5; maybe TRBD1 (5 bases). The CDR3 loop is CASSLGTQTTQPQHF. CDR3 in DNA: TGTGCCAGCAGCTTGGGGACGCAGACCACTCAGCCCCAGCATTTT.